This T cell receptor beta chain is drawn from a study of PD-1 blockade in classical Hodgkin lymphoma. Following autologous stem cell transplantation, relapse occurred in every patient, and exposure to brentuximab vedotin varied. A word on this clone: Its antigen is unidentified.

After removal of 0 bases from V and 8 bases from J, the junction contained 6 bases not matched to a gene. Germline V gene sequence: CDR1 SGHRS, CDR2 YFSETQ. This CDR3 has 15 residues. Sequencing was performed with immunoSEQ multiplex PCR; in TCRdb, only in-frame clones are kept and a portion is missing. The data contain 4,200 or so clones, 80% of them singletons. Whole-study findings and limits: Sources of repertoire differences remain undefined, possibly disease activity or prior therapy.

Specimen: peripheral blood mononuclear cells (PBMCs), collected at baseline. The V gene is TRBV5-1, the J gene TRBJ2-1; 9 nucleotides line up with TRBD2. The sequence derives from a human donor with classical Hodgkin lymphoma. The CDR3 sequence is CASSLGREGPHEQFF. The CDR3 DNA reads as TGCGCCAGCAGCTTGGGGCGGGAGGGCCCCCATGAGCAGTTCTTC.